This entry features one T cell receptor beta chain sequence. The antigen remains unidentified. This CDR3 contains 12 residues. No DNA accompanies this entry. In germline, CDR1 is MNHNS, CDR2 SASEGT. Generated by immunoSEQ multiplex PCR, the TCRdb table keeps only in-frame clones and is missing some. The table for this sample gives several thousand clones. The data originate from a study of synovial regulatory T cells in juvenile arthritis. General observations from the study: Compared with other blood Treg cells, inflammation-associated Treg cells had reduced TCR diversity.

Source material: Treg cells from blood. Specified subset: remaining (HLA-DR-negative) circulating blood Treg cells. The sequence derives from a donor aged 2-29 years with juvenile idiopathic arthritis. V is TRBV6-1 and J is TRBJ1-2. The CDR3 is CASSETGEGYTF.